A single sample gave rise to the 4 T cell receptor beta chains below, sequenced in a study of shared clonotypes between healthy human individuals. Sequencing was performed with immunoSEQ multiplex PCR; in TCRdb, only in-frame clones are kept and a portion is missing. The table shows more than 2,000,000 clones, with around nine tenths occurring only once. The sample taken for sequencing was naive CD4+ T cells sorted from blood. The subset was: CD45RA+ positively selected. The receptors were gathered from a man between 18 and 29 years old in good health.

This chain joins TRBV5-8 and TRBJ2-3; D not certain. This CDR3 comprises 16 residues. Germline CDR1 SGHTS, CDR2 YDEGEE. The V end was cut by 0 bases, the J end by 0 bases, with 11 bases between. CDR3 in DNA: TGTGCCAGCAGCTTGGGAGGACGGACCAGCACAGATACGCAGTATTTT. It codes for CASSLGGRTSTDTQYF.

Only one count was recorded for this clone. V gene TRBV30 combines with J gene TRBJ1-4; possible D gene TRBD1, 6 bases. V was clipped by 6 bases and J by 5 bases, with 13 bases between them. In germline, CDR1 is GTSNPN, CDR2 SVGIG (reference sequence). The CDR3 consists of 13 residues. The CDR3 coding sequence is TGTGCCTGTCGAGGGGGGATAAATGAAAAACTGTTTTTT. Translating gives CACRGGINEKLFF.

The rearrangement uses TRBV30 and TRBJ1-6; D is ambiguous. V was clipped by 3 bases and J by 5 bases, with 8 bases between them. This CDR3 contains 13 residues. Per germline, CDR1 GTSNPN and CDR2 SVGIG (reference sequence). This CDR3 reads CAWSRQHNSPLHF. The CDR3 DNA follows: TGTGCCTGGAGCAGGCAGCATAATTCACCCCTCCACTTT.

The chain uses TRBV5-1 and TRBJ2-7; 12 nucleotides agree with TRBD1. Germline loops: CDR1 SGHRS, CDR2 YFSETQ. This CDR3 has 16 amino acids. V was pared by 4 bases and J by 7 bases, with 12 bases of the junction left unmatched. CDR3 region: CASSEDTGQGAREQYF. CDR3 sequence (DNA): TGCGCCAGCAGCGAGGATACGGGACAGGGGGCGCGGGAGCAGTACTTC.